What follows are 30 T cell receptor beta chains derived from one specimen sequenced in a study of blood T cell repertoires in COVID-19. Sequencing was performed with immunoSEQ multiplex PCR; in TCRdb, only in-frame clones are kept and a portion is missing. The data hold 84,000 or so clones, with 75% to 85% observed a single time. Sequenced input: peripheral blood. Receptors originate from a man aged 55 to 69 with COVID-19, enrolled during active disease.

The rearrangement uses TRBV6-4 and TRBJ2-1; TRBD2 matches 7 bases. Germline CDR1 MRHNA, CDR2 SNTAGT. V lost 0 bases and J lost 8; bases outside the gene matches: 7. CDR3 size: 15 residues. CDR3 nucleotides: TGTGCCAGCAGTGACTCGAGGGCAGGGAGGGATGAGCAGTTCTTC. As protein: CASSDSRAGRDEQFF.

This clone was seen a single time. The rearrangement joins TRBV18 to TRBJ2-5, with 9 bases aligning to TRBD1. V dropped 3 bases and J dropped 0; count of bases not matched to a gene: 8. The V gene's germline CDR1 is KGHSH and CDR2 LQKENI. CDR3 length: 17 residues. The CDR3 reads CASSPGQGRSHQETQYF. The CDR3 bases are TGTGCCAGCTCACCGGGACAGGGAAGGTCGCACCAAGAGACCCAGTACTTC.

The CDR3 DNA reads TGCAGCGTTGGTATAGCGACAGGGAGCTACGAGCAGTACTTC. Translated, it gives CSVGIATGSYEQYF. The chain has TRBV29-1 and TRBJ2-7, with 7 nucleotides matching TRBD1. The germline V gene encodes CDR1 SQVTM and CDR2 ANQGSEA. CDR3 length: 14 residues. Trimming removed 4 bases from V and 3 bases from J; junction bases left unmatched: 9.

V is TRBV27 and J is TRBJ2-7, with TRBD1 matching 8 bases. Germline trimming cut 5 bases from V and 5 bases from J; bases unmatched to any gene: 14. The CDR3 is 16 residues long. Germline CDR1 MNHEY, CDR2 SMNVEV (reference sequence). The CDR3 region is CASSPTTGTGPNEQYF. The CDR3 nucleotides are TGTGCCAGCAGTCCAACCACCGGGACAGGACCTAACGAGCAGTACTTC.

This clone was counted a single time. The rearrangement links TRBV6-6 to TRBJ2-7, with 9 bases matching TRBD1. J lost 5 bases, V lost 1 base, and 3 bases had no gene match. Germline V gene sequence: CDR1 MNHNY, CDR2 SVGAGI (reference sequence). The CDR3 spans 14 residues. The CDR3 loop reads CASSYWDRADEQYF. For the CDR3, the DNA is TGTGCCAGCAGTTACTGGGACAGGGCAGACGAGCAGTACTTC.

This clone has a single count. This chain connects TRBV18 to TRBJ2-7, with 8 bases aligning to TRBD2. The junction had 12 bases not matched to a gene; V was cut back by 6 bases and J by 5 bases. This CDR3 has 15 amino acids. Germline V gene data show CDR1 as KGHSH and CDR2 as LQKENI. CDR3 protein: CASSPTSGRGHEQYF. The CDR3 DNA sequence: TGTGCCAGCTCTCCTACTAGCGGTCGTGGGCACGAGCAGTACTTC.

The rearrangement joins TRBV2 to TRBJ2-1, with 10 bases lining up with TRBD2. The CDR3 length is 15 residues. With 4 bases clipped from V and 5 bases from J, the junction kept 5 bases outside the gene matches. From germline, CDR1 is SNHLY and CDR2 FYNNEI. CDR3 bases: TGTGCCAGCAGTGGAACTAGCGGGACTAACAATGAGCAGTTCTTC. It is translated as CASSGTSGTNNEQFF.

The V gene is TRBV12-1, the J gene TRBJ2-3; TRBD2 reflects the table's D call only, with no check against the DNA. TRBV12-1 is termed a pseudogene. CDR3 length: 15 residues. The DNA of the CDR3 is TGTGCCAGCAGCTCCGGGGGGCGAGGCACAGATACGCAGTATTTT. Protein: CASSSGGRGTDTQYF.

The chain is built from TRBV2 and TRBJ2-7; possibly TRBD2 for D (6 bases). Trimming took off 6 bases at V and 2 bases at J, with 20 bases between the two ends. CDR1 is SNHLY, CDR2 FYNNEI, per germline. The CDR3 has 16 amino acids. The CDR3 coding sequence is TGTGCCAGCAGAGGGGATCCCGGGACTGCGGCCTACGAGCAGTACTTC. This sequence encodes CASRGDPGTAAYEQYF.

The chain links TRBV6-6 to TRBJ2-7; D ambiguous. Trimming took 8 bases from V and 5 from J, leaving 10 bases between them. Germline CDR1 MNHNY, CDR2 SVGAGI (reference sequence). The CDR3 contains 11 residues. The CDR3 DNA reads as TGTGCCAGCGCGACATTGGACGAGCAGTACTTC. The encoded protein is CASATLDEQYF.

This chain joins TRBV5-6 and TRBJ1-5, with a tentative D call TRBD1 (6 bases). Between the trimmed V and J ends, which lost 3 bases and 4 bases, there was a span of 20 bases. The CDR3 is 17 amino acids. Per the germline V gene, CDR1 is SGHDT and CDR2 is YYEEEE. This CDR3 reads CASSSITDRSSNQPQHF. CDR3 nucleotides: TGTGCCAGCAGCTCCATTACAGACAGGTCTTCAAATCAGCCCCAGCATTTT.

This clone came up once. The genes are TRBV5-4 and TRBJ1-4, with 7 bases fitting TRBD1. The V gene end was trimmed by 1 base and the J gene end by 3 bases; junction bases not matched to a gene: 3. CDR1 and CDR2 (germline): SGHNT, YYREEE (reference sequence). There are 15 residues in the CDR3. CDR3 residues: CASSLMTGSNEKLFF. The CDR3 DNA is TGTGCCAGCAGCTTGATGACAGGGTCTAATGAAAAACTGTTTTTT.

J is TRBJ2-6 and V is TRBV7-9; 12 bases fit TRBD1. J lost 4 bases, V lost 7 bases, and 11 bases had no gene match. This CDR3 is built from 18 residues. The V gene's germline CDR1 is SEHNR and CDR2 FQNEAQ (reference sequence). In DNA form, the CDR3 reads TGTGCCAGCATAAAACGGGACAGGGGGCTACGCGGGGCCAACGTCCTGACTTTC. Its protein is CASIKRDRGLRGANVLTF.

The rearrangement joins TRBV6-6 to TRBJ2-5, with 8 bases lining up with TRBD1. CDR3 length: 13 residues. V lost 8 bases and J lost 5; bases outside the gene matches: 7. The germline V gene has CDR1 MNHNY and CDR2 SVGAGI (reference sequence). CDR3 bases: TGTGCCAGCTCGCAGGGGGCTGAGGAGACCCAGTACTTC. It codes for CASSQGAEETQYF.

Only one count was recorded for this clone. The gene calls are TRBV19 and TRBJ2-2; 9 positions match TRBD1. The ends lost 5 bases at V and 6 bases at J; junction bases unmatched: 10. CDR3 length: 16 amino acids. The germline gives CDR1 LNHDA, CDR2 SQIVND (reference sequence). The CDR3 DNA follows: TGTGCCAGTAGTCTTCTCCAGGGACAGGGAGCCGGGGAGCTGTTTTTT. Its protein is CASSLLQGQGAGELFF.

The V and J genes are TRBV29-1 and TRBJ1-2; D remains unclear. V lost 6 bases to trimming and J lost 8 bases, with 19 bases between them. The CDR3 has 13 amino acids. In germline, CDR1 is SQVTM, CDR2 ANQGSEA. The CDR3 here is CSVTHYRTGGYTF. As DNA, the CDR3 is TGCAGCGTCACCCATTATCGTACGGGGGGCTACACCTTC.

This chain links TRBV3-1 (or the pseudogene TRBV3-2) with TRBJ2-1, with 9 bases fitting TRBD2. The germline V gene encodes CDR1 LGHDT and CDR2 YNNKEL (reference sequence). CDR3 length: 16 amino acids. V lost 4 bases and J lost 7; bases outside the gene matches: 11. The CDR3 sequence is CASSPNRASGENEQFF. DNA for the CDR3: TGTGCCAGCAGCCCGAACCGGGCTAGCGGGGAAAATGAGCAGTTCTTC.

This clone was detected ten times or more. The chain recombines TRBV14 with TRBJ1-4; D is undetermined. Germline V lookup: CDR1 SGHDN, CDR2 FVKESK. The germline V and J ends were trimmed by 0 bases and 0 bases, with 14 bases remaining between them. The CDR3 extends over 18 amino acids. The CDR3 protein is CASSQDVGRTATNEKLFF. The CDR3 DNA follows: TGTGCCAGCAGCCAAGATGTGGGTCGGACTGCAACTAATGAAAAACTGTTTTTT.

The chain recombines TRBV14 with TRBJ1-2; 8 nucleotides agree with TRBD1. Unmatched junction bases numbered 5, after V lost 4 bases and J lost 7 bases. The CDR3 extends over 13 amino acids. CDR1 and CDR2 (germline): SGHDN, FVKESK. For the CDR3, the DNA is TGTGCCAGCAGCCCGCGGACAGGGACTGGCTACACCTTC. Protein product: CASSPRTGTGYTF.

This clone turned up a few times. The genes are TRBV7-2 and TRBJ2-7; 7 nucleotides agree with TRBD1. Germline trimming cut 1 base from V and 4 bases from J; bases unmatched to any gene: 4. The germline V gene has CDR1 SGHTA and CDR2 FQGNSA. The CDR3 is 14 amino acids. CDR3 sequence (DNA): TGTGCCAGCAGCTTAGGGCAGGGGGTGTACGAGCAGTACTTC. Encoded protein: CASSLGQGVYEQYF.

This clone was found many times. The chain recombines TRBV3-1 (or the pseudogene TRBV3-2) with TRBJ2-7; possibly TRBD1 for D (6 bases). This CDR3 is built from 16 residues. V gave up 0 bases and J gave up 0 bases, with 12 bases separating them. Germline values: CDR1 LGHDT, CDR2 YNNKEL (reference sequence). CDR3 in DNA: TGTGCCAGCAGCCAAGAGCTAGGGGACACCTCCTACGAGCAGTACTTC. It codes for CASSQELGDTSYEQYF.

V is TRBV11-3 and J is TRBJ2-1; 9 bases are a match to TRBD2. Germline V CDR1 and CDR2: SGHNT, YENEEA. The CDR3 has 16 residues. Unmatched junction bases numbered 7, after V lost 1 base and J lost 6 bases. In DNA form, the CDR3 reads TGTGCCAGCAGCTTAGGAGGGCTAGCGGGGCCCAATGAGCAGTTCTTC. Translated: CASSLGGLAGPNEQFF. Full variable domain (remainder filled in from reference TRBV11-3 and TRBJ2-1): EAGVVQSPRYKIIEKKQPVAFWCNPISGHNTLYWYLQNLGQGPELLIRYENEEAVDDSQLPKDRFSAERLKGVDSTLKIQPAELGDSAVYLCASSLGGLAGPNEQFFGPGTRLTVL.

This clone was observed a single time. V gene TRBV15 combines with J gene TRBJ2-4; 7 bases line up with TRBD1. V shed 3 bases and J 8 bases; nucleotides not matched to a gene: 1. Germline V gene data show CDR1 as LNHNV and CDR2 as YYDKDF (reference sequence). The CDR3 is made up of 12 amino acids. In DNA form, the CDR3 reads TGTGCCACCAGCAGCACAGGGGACATTCAGTACTTC. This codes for CATSSTGDIQYF.

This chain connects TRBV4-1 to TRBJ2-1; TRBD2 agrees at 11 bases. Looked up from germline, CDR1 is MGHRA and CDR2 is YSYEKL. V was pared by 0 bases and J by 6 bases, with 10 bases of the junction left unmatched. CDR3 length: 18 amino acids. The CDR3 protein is CASSQDWLAGGLANEQFF. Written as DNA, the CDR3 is TGCGCCAGCAGCCAAGATTGGCTAGCGGGGGGCTTAGCCAATGAGCAGTTCTTC.

The CDR3 loop reads CASSTGTGGFSSYNEQFF. In DNA form, the CDR3 reads TGTGCCAGCAGCACAGGGACAGGTGGATTTAGCTCCTACAATGAGCAGTTCTTC. V and J are TRBV5-4 and TRBJ2-1, with TRBD1 identical over 8 bases. The CDR3 is 18 residues long. V shed 4 bases, J shed 0 bases, and the junction held 12 bases outside the gene matches. CDR1 is SGHNT, CDR2 YYREEE, per germline (reference sequence).

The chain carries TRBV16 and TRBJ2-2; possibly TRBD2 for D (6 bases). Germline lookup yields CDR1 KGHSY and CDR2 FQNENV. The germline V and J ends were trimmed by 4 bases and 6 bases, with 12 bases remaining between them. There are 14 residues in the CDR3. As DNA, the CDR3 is TGTGCCAGCAGCCCCCCCCGGGACTCCGGGGAGCTGTTTTTT. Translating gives CASSPPRDSGELFF.

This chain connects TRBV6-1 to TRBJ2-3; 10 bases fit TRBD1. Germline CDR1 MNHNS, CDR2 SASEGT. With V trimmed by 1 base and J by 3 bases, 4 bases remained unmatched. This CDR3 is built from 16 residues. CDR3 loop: CASSEGDRGLTDTQYF. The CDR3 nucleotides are TGTGCCAGCAGTGAAGGAGACAGGGGGCTTACAGATACGCAGTATTTT.

The CDR3 here is CASSPPGQPNSPLHF. In DNA form, the CDR3 reads TGTGCCAGCTCACCACCTGGACAGCCTAATTCACCCCTCCACTTT. The rearrangement links TRBV18 to TRBJ1-6; possibly TRBD1 for D (6 bases). The CDR3 extends over 15 amino acids. V lost 0 bases and J lost 6, with 9 bases in between. The V gene's germline CDR1 is KGHSH and CDR2 LQKENI.

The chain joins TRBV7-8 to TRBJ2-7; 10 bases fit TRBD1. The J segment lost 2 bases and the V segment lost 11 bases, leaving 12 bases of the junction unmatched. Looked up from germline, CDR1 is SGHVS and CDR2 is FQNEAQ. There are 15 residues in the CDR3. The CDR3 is CAASSGTGATYEQYF. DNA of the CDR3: TGTGCCGCAAGCTCCGGGACAGGGGCAACCTACGAGCAGTACTTC.

The CDR3 DNA sequence: TGTGCCAGCAGCCCCCGACAGGGGGCGGGCACTGAAGCTTTCTTT. Its translation is CASSPRQGAGTEAFF. The chain uses TRBV9 and TRBJ1-1, with 10 bases identical to TRBD1. The CDR3 totals 15 residues. The trim removed 4 bases at V and 4 bases at J, leaving 7 bases unmatched. Per the germline V gene, CDR1 is SGDLS and CDR2 is YYNGEE.